The next 31 T cell receptor beta chains were all read from a single sample in a study of cytomegalovirus exposure and HLA in healthy donors. Primers: 60 Vbeta forward and 13 Jbeta reverse. Method: immunoSEQ multiplex PCR; TCRdb's copy keeps in-frame clones and lacks some. The profile shows over 250,000 clones, just over 85% of them singletons. Source material: PBMCs. These receptor sequences come from a man between 35 and 55 years old in good health and CMV-seropositive.

The chain has TRBV5-6 and TRBJ1-2; maybe TRBD1 (5 bases). With 0 bases removed from V and 5 bases from J, the gap between germline ends came to 17 bases. The germline gives CDR1 SGHDT, CDR2 YYEEEE. The CDR3 runs to 16 residues. CDR3 amino acids: CASSLGGEGARYGYTF. CDR3 DNA: TGTGCCAGCAGCTTGGGGGGTGAAGGGGCGCGGTATGGCTACACCTTC.

This chain connects TRBV5-6 to TRBJ1-4, with 7 positions matching TRBD1. Germline lookup yields CDR1 SGHDT and CDR2 YYEEEE. The J segment lost 8 bases and the V segment lost 0 bases, leaving 7 bases of the junction unmatched. There are 15 residues in the CDR3. DNA for the CDR3: TGTGCCAGCAGCTTGGAGGCCAGGGGGAGAGAAAAACTGTTTTTT. This translates into CASSLEARGREKLFF.

The DNA of the CDR3 is TGTGCCAGCAGCCCAGGACAGAGCTCCTACAATGAGCAGTTCTTC. This codes for CASSPGQSSYNEQFF. V gene TRBV11-3 combines with J gene TRBJ2-1; perhaps TRBD1 as D (6 bases). Germline CDR1 SGHNT, CDR2 YENEEA. The CDR3 extends over 15 amino acids. V was pared by 5 bases and J by 0 bases, with 11 bases between.

The chain carries TRBV18 and TRBJ1-1; D gene uncertain. CDR1 and CDR2 from the germline V gene are KGHSH and LQKENI. The CDR3 loop spans 13 amino acids. The V end was cut by 4 bases, the J end by 5 bases, with 11 bases between. Here the CDR3 DNA reads TGTGCCAGCTCACTCGGGTCGAGGACTGAAGCTTTCTTT. Translated, it gives CASSLGSRTEAFF.

The chain is built from TRBV4-3 and TRBJ2-3; D remains unclear. Germline-derived CDR1 and CDR2 are LGHNA and YSLEER. The CDR3 has 15 residues. Trimming left V 4 bases short and J 0 bases short, with 11 bases between. The CDR3, as DNA: TGCGCCAGCAGCCTAGTCCTAGGCAGCACAGATACGCAGTATTTT. It encodes CASSLVLGSTDTQYF.

This clone was counted a single time. The chain has TRBV9 and TRBJ2-1; TRBD2 matches at 7 bases. Per germline, CDR1 SGDLS and CDR2 YYNGEE. The CDR3 contains 17 residues. Trimming took 0 bases from V and 8 from J; bases not matched to a gene: 14. The chain's CDR3 is CASSVGTGGGGIDEQFF. CDR3 DNA sequence: TGTGCCAGCAGCGTAGGGACTGGGGGGGGAGGGATAGATGAGCAGTTCTTC.

The chain is built from TRBV18 and TRBJ2-6; D might be TRBD2 (6 bases). Trimming removed 2 bases at V and 2 bases at J, with 10 bases between. From germline, CDR1 is KGHSH and CDR2 LQKENI. There are 16 residues in the CDR3. CDR3 sequence reads: CASSPSWGAGANVLTF. CDR3 sequence (DNA): TGTGCCAGCTCACCATCGTGGGGGGCTGGGGCCAACGTCCTGACTTTC. Complete variable domain (other parts from reference TRBV18 and TRBJ2-6): NAGVMQNPRHLVRRRGQEARLRCSPMKGHSHVYWYRQLPEEGLKFMVYLQKENIIDESGMPKERFSAEFPKEGPSILRIQQVVRGDSAAYFCASSPSWGAGANVLTFGAGSRLTVL.

V usage is TRBV7-9 and J usage is TRBJ1-2, with 9 bases aligning to TRBD1. V was pared by 4 bases and J by 3 bases, with 3 bases of the junction left unmatched. The CDR3 is 14 amino acids. Germline values: CDR1 SEHNR, CDR2 FQNEAQ (reference sequence). The CDR3 nucleotides read TGTGCCAGCAGCTCCTGGACAGGGGACTATGGCTACACCTTC. Translated, it gives CASSSWTGDYGYTF.

This chain uses TRBV19 with TRBJ1-2; D remains unclear. Germline V CDR1 and CDR2: LNHDA, SQIVND (reference sequence). This CDR3 has 14 residues. Trimming stripped 7 bases from V and 3 bases from J, with 15 bases between. The CDR3 loop is CASKDSTSDYGYTF. CDR3 nucleotides: TGTGCCAGTAAAGATTCCACAAGCGACTATGGCTACACCTTC.

This CDR3 reads CASSPQGGNTGELFF. The CDR3 bases are TGTGCCAGCAGCCCCCAGGGCGGTAACACCGGGGAGCTGTTTTTT. This chain uses TRBV9 with TRBJ2-2; D perhaps matches TRBD1 (5 bases). The V and J ends lost 4 bases and 2 bases respectively, with 12 bases between them. CDR3 size: 15 residues. Germline V lookup: CDR1 SGDLS, CDR2 YYNGEE.

The gene calls are TRBV6-5 and TRBJ2-7, with D perhaps matching TRBD1 (6 bases). The CDR3 is 16 residues long. In germline, CDR1 is MNHEY, CDR2 SVGAGI. Trimming removed 0 bases at V and 3 bases at J, with 15 bases between. The DNA for the CDR3 is TGTGCCAGCAGTTACTCTTACACAGGGTCTGACTACGAGCAGTACTTC. This gives the protein CASSYSYTGSDYEQYF.

The rearrangement links TRBV18 to TRBJ2-1; TRBD2 might be the D (5 bases). Germline V gene data show CDR1 as KGHSH and CDR2 as LQKENI. CDR3 length: 13 amino acids. Trimming removed 1 base from V and 8 bases from J, with 9 bases in between. The DNA of the CDR3 is TGTGCCAGCTCACCACGCCTAGCTGATGAGCAGTTCTTC. Translated, it gives CASSPRLADEQFF.

CDR3 residues: CASIIAPYNEQFF. The DNA for the CDR3 is TGTGCCAGCATAATAGCGCCCTACAATGAGCAGTTCTTC. This sequence joins TRBV2 and TRBJ2-1, with D perhaps TRBD2 (5 bases). Germline V gene lookup returns CDR1 SNHLY and CDR2 FYNNEI. The CDR3 length is 13 residues. V shed 7 bases and J shed 2 bases, with 9 bases lying between them.

V and J are TRBV28 and TRBJ2-5, with D uncertain. This CDR3 is built from 11 residues. V shed 4 bases and J shed 5 bases, with 5 bases lying between them. CDR1 is MDHEN and CDR2 is SYDVKM in the germline V gene. The CDR3 DNA reads TGTGCCAGCAGTTCTATCGAGACCCAGTACTTC. It is translated as CASSSIETQYF.

Of note for this clone: Mismatch with germline at one junction end may stem from a read error. This chain's CDR3 is CASSLADSATYEQYF. CDR3 sequence (DNA): TGTGCTAGCAGCTTAGCGGACAGCGCCACCTACGAGCAGTACTTC. V gene TRBV7-7 combines with J gene TRBJ2-7; either TRBD1 or TRBD2 may supply D (6 bases each). Germline V gene lookup returns CDR1 SSHAT and CDR2 FNYEAQ (reference sequence). CDR3 size: 15 residues.

The gene calls are TRBV4-3 and TRBJ2-2; 8 bases are a match to TRBD2. Germline V CDR1 and CDR2: LGHNA, YSLEER. CDR3 length equals 15 residues. The V gene end was trimmed by 2 bases and the J gene end by 7 bases; junction bases not matched to a gene: 6. The CDR3: CASSQYSGSNGELFF. The CDR3 DNA sequence: TGCGCCAGCAGCCAATACAGCGGGAGTAACGGGGAGCTGTTTTTT.

The rearrangement links TRBV6-5 to TRBJ2-7, with a weak D call TRBD1 (6 bases). CDR1 is MNHEY, CDR2 SVGAGI, per germline. This CDR3 region has 13 residues. Trimming cost V 6 bases and J 6 bases, with 15 bases left between them. Here the CDR3 DNA reads TGTGCCAGCAGCCAGGGGATGAAAGGCGAGCAGTACTTC. Amino acid sequence: CASSQGMKGEQYF.

The chain recombines TRBV2 with TRBJ1-2; the match to TRBD1 covers 9 bases. In germline, CDR1 is SNHLY, CDR2 FYNNEI. V lost 8 bases and J lost 0; bases outside the gene matches: 1. The CDR3 is 13 residues long. The CDR3 coding sequence is TGTGCCAGCCGGGACAGGGCTAACTATGGCTACACCTTC. Its translation: CASRDRANYGYTF.

The chain has TRBV7-9 and TRBJ1-5; D might be TRBD1 (6 bases). Trimming pared 3 bases from V and 3 bases from J, leaving 18 bases between. Germline loops: CDR1 SEHNR, CDR2 FQNEAQ (reference sequence). The CDR3 has 17 residues. The CDR3 is CASSFFGTGQFNQPQHF. The CDR3 nucleotides are TGTGCCAGCAGCTTTTTCGGAACGGGACAATTCAATCAGCCCCAGCATTTT.

The gene calls are TRBV6-5 and TRBJ2-6; D remains unclear. Between the trimmed V and J ends, which lost 4 bases and 1 base, there was a span of 2 bases. The CDR3 extends over 13 amino acids. Germline values: CDR1 MNHEY, CDR2 SVGAGI. CDR3 nucleotides: TGTGCCAGCAGTTCTTCTGGGGCCAACGTCCTGACTTTC. It encodes CASSSSGANVLTF.

The rearrangement uses TRBV18 and TRBJ2-7, with D possibly TRBD1 on 5 matching bases. The CDR3 spans 15 residues. V was trimmed by 0 bases and J by 6 bases, leaving 15 bases between them. Per germline, CDR1 KGHSH and CDR2 LQKENI. CDR3 coding DNA: TGTGCCAGCTCACCACCATCTTTTCAGGGCGGCGAGCAGTACTTC. It yields the protein CASSPPSFQGGEQYF.

The table lists this clone with a count of one. The chain is built from TRBV28 and TRBJ1-3, with D unclear. CDR1 and CDR2 from the germline V gene are MDHEN and SYDVKM. The CDR3 length is 15 residues. Trimming cost V 5 bases and J 2 bases, with 13 bases left between them. Here the CDR3 DNA reads TGTGCCAGCAGTCCCCAGTTGGGAGCTGGAAACACCATATATTTT. This encodes CASSPQLGAGNTIYF.

This clone was picked up a small number of times. The CDR3 DNA sequence: TGCGCCAGCAGCTTGACACCCACAGATACGCAGTATTTT. This translates into CASSLTPTDTQYF. The chain links TRBV5-1 to TRBJ2-3; D unresolved. The germline V gene has CDR1 SGHRS and CDR2 YFSETQ. The CDR3 length is 13 residues. Trimming took off 1 base at V and 2 bases at J, with 5 bases between the two ends.

A remark on this clone: A read error may account for a junction end that differs from germline. DNA of the CDR3: TGTTCCAGCAGCTTAGGAAGAGGGTCGGGGAACTATGGCTACACCTTC. This translates into CSSSLGRGSGNYGYTF. V gene TRBV7-9 combines with J gene TRBJ1-2; D unclear. CDR1 is SEHNR, CDR2 FQNEAQ, per germline (reference sequence). The CDR3 has 16 amino acids.

This rearrangement joins TRBV6-1 to TRBJ2-3; TRBD1 might be the D (6 bases). There are 14 residues in the CDR3. Trimming removed 5 bases from V and 2 bases from J, with 11 bases in between. Germline lookup yields CDR1 MNHNS and CDR2 SASEGT. The CDR3 region has the DNA TGTGCCAGCAGTCCGGGACACCCCACAGATACGCAGTATTTT. It specifies CASSPGHPTDTQYF.

For this clone: Mismatch with germline at one junction end may stem from a read error. The rearrangement uses TRBV28 and TRBJ1-2, with 7 bases identical to TRBD1. The CDR3 is made up of 14 amino acids. CDR1 is MDHEN and CDR2 is SYDVKM in the germline V gene. CDR3 sequence reads: CASRPDGTAKTLIF. The CDR3 DNA reads TGTGCCAGCAGGCCGGACGGGACAGCCAAAACCTTAATCTTC.

V gene TRBV9 combines with J gene TRBJ2-2, with 8 bases aligning to TRBD2. The germline CDR1 and CDR2 sequences are SGDLS and YYNGEE. This CDR3 is 16 amino acids long. The ends lost 0 bases at V and 5 bases at J; junction bases unmatched: 6. The CDR3 protein is CASSVALAGETGELFF. The CDR3 DNA sequence: TGTGCCAGCAGCGTAGCTCTAGCGGGTGAGACCGGGGAGCTGTTTTTT.

This clone was seen only a few times. The genes are TRBV6-5 and TRBJ1-5, with 12 nucleotides matching TRBD1. The length of the CDR3 is 14 residues. Germline CDR1 and CDR2: MNHEY and SVGAGI. The junction had 2 bases not matched to a gene; V was cut back by 5 bases and J by 6 bases. CDR3 in amino acids: CASSGDRGLQPQHF. The CDR3 DNA reads as TGTGCCAGCAGTGGGGACAGGGGGCTTCAGCCCCAGCATTTT.

The J gene is TRBJ2-5, the V gene TRBV6-5, with a tentative D call TRBD2 (6 bases). The CDR3 is 15 residues long. Trimming cost V 5 bases and J 2 bases, with 15 bases left between them. Germline V CDR1 and CDR2: MNHEY, SVGAGI. DNA for the CDR3: TGTGCCAGCAGTGGGCGCTTGGGGGGACAAGAGACCCAGTACTTC. This sequence encodes CASSGRLGGQETQYF.

The chain employs TRBV28 and TRBJ2-1, with TRBD1 matching 8 bases. The CDR3 length is 15 residues. V dropped 6 bases and J dropped 4; count of bases not matched to a gene: 8. Germline CDR1 is MDHEN and CDR2 is SYDVKM. CDR3 in DNA: TGTGCCAGCAGCTTGGGGACAGGAGTTTACAATGAGCAGTTCTTC. Protein: CASSLGTGVYNEQFF.

The J gene is TRBJ2-7, the V gene TRBV5-5, with D maybe TRBD2 (6 bases). V was clipped by 2 bases and J by 2 bases, with 17 bases between them. The germline V gene has CDR1 SGHKS and CDR2 YYEKEE (reference sequence). The CDR3 totals 16 residues. CDR3 sequence: CASSLTGAEITYEQYF. CDR3 nucleotides: TGTGCCAGCAGCTTAACGGGAGCGGAGATAACCTACGAGCAGTACTTC. The whole variable domain, remainder taken from reference TRBV5-5 and TRBJ2-7, is DAGVTQSPTHLIKTRGQQVTLRCSPISGHKSVSWYQQVLGQGPQFIFQYYEKEERGRGNFPDRFSARQFPNYSSELNVNALLLGDSALYLCASSLTGAEITYEQYFGPGTRLTVT.